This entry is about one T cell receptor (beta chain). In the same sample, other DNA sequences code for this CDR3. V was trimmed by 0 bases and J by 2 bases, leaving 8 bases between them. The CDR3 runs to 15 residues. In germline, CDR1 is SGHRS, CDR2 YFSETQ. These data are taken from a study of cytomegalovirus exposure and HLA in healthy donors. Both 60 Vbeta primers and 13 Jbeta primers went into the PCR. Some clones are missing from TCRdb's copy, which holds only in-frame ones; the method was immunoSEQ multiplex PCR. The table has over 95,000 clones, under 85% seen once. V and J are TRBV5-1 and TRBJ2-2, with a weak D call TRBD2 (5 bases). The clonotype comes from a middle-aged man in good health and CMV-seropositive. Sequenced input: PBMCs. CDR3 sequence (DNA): TGCGCCAGCAGCTTGGCCCCGGGAAACACCGGGGAGCTGTTTTTT. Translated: CASSLAPGNTGELFF. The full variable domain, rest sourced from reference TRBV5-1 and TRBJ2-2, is KAGVTQTPRYLIKTRGQQVTLSCSPISGHRSVSWYQQTPGQGLQFLFEYFSETQRNKGNFPGRFSGRQFSNSRSEMNVSTLELGDSALYLCASSLAPGNTGELFFGEGSRLTVL.